This T cell receptor beta chain derives from a study of CD8+ T cells in alopecia areata. As for the study in general: Among treated patients, oral tofacitinib was administered at 5 to 10 mg twice daily.

Findings and caveats of the study: Lesional scalp displayed greater clonality than normal scalp, most notably in alopecia totalis/universalis. TCRs were shared less clearly across patients than in mice, possibly for HLA-related reasons.

The CDR3 runs to 15 residues. V was clipped by 3 bases and J by 4 bases, with 16 bases between them. In germline, CDR1 is MNHEY, CDR2 SMNVEV (reference sequence). From alopecia areata patients, lesional scalp punch biopsies and peripheral blood were collected. The sample holds one count of this clone. The antigen is unknown. Extracted from the samples, RNA was reverse transcribed into cDNA to serve as the sequencing template. TCRdb keeps only in-frame clones here, not all; method: immunoSEQ multiplex PCR. The repertoire holds 140,000 to 150,000 clones, with 85% to 90% as singletons. The source material was CD8+ T cells sorted from blood, sampled at week 0. J is TRBJ2-7 and V is TRBV27; D possibly corresponds to TRBD2 (5 bases). This clonotype originated in a human donor with alopecia areata. The CDR3 DNA sequence: TGTGCCAGCAGTTTGAGGGATGCCCTTTCATACGAGCAGTACTTC. Its translation is CASSLRDALSYEQYF.